This TCR beta chain came from a study of CD8 T cells in ankylosing spondylitis. The germline V gene encodes CDR1 DFQATT and CDR2 SNEGSKA (reference sequence). Between the trimmed V and J ends, which lost 7 bases and 0 bases, there was a span of 11 bases. The CDR3 is 13 amino acids. Study findings and constraints: Researchers reportedly found disease-linked clones significantly enriched in matched ankylosing spondylitis synovial fluid. Within ankylosing spondylitis blood, a TCR beta motif made up of seven to nine highly homologous variants appeared to be characteristic.

Each CDR3 protein is one row after TCRdb ran MiXCR on the 5' RACE reads. The table lists nearly 250,000 distinct CDR3 sequences, 32% of them singletons, with about 4.2% in the top ten. Points on this clonotype: Its target is not known. A much larger clone lies one base from this, so it may be a read error.

Material: blood, either unsorted or a sorted T cell fraction (not recorded which). This chain uses TRBV20-1 with TRBJ2-3, with a possible D match to TRBD2 (5 bases). This clonotype originated in a male donor with ankylosing spondylitis or in good health (not recorded which). The DNA of the CDR3 is TGCAGTGAGTTAGAGGGAAGCACAGATACGCAGTATTTT. Translating gives CSELEGSTDTQYF.